The 15 T cell receptor beta chains in this list originate from one sample, sequenced in a study of T-cell memory formation after mild COVID-19. TCRdb re-called the 5' RACE reads through MiXCR, storing one row per CDR3 protein. The sample lists approximately 110,000 distinct CDR3 sequences, 22% occurring once. Sequenced input: PBMCs or a T cell subset sorted from them (not recorded which). The receptors come from a man aged 18 to 29 who had mild COVID-19 (a few samples of this study predate the infection). Cell type and time point are not known.

This clonotype was detected ten times or more. The chain uses TRBV11-2 and TRBJ2-1; 8 nucleotides agree with TRBD2. The V segment lost 5 bases and the J segment 2 bases; nucleotides outside the gene matches: 17. The CDR3 consists of 19 residues. From germline, CDR1 is SGHAT and CDR2 FQNNGV. This chain's CDR3 is CASSPLLLGTSRPYNEQFF. DNA for the CDR3: TGTGCCAGCAGCCCACTATTATTGGGGACTAGTCGGCCCTACAATGAGCAGTTCTTC.

J is TRBJ2-3 and V is TRBV24-1, with 7 bases fitting TRBD1. The ends lost 7 bases at V and 4 bases at J; junction bases unmatched: 7. Germline values: CDR1 KGHDR, CDR2 SFDVKD. The CDR3 is 14 residues long. This CDR3 is CATSEPGQSDTQYF. The CDR3 DNA sequence: TGTGCCACCAGCGAGCCGGGACAGTCAGATACGCAGTATTTT.

This chain uses TRBV10-3 with TRBJ2-5, with 10 bases that match TRBD1. The CDR3 runs 14 residues. After removal of 6 bases from V and 5 bases from J, the junction contained 6 bases not matched to a gene. Germline V gene lookup returns CDR1 ENHRY and CDR2 SYGVKD. This CDR3 is CAIRGQGGGETQYF. The CDR3 coding sequence is TGTGCCATCAGAGGACAGGGGGGAGGGGAGACCCAGTACTTC.

In nucleotides, the CDR3 is TGTGCCTCAGGGGGGTCACCTTATGGCTACACCTTC. This translates into CASGGSPYGYTF. V is TRBV7-9 and J is TRBJ1-2; 7 bases line up with TRBD1. Trimming cost V 11 bases and J 5 bases; bases outside gene matches: 8. The germline CDR1 and CDR2 sequences are SEHNR and FQNEAQ (reference sequence). This CDR3 comprises 12 residues.

The chain has TRBV7-8 and TRBJ2-3; 13 nucleotides align to TRBD2. Germline V lookup: CDR1 SGHVS, CDR2 FQNEAQ. Trimming took 1 base from V and 2 from J; bases not matched to a gene: 6. This CDR3 is 18 amino acids long. The CDR3 sequence is CASSLDGLAGVNTDTQYF. The CDR3, as DNA: TGTGCCAGCAGCTTAGATGGACTAGCGGGGGTGAACACAGATACGCAGTATTTT.

The chain uses TRBV20-1 and TRBJ2-7; D is ambiguous. V dropped 5 bases and J dropped 4 bases, with 12 bases sitting between them. Germline V gene data show CDR1 as DFQATT and CDR2 as SNEGSKA (reference sequence). The CDR3 covers 12 residues. DNA for the CDR3: TGCAGTGCTCCGCCGGAATCTTACGAGCAGTACTTC. This sequence encodes CSAPPESYEQYF.

The rearrangement joins TRBV11-2 to TRBJ1-1; D not certain. CDR3 length equals 16 residues. The germline V gene encodes CDR1 SGHAT and CDR2 FQNNGV. V lost 3 bases, J lost 2 bases, and 16 bases lay in between. Here the CDR3 reads CASSFLPVTVNTEAFF. CDR3 nucleotides: TGTGCCAGCAGCTTCCTCCCGGTAACGGTTAACACTGAAGCTTTCTTT.

This clonotype was counted between two and nine times. The chain combines TRBV7-8 with TRBJ1-1; D is unresolved. This CDR3 has 14 amino acids. The germline V and J ends were trimmed by 3 bases and 4 bases, with 12 bases remaining between them. Germline CDR1 is SGHVS and CDR2 is FQNEAQ. The CDR3 DNA reads as TGTGCCAGCAGCTTTGAAAGGGTGGGCACTGAAGCTTTCTTT. The encoded protein is CASSFERVGTEAFF.

The V gene is TRBV5-1, the J gene TRBJ2-7; 11 bases match TRBD1. V lost 4 bases and J lost 7; bases outside the gene matches: 7. The CDR3 runs to 14 residues. CDR1 and CDR2 from the germline V gene are SGHRS and YFSETQ. The CDR3 protein is CASSAGQGATEQYF. CDR3 sequence (DNA): TGCGCCAGCAGCGCTGGACAGGGGGCTACGGAGCAGTACTTC. Full variable domain (rest looked up from reference TRBV5-1 and TRBJ2-7): KAGVTQTPRYLIKTRGQQVTLSCSPISGHRSVSWYQQTPGQGLQFLFEYFSETQRNKGNFPGRFSGRQFSNSRSEMNVSTLELGDSALYLCASSAGQGATEQYFGPGTRLTVT.

Only a few counts were recorded for this clonotype. The rearrangement joins TRBV11-2 to TRBJ2-1, with a weak D call TRBD1 (8 bases). Germline loops: CDR1 SGHAT, CDR2 FQNNGV. V lost 5 bases, J lost 4 bases, and 15 bases lay in between. The CDR3 is 15 amino acids. The CDR3 loop is CASSHGQGGYNEQFF. The CDR3 DNA is TGTGCCAGCAGCCACGGACAGGGAGGGTACAATGAGCAGTTCTTC.

The J gene is TRBJ2-4, the V gene TRBV7-9; no firm D call. The CDR3 loop spans 14 amino acids. The germline V and J ends were trimmed by 0 bases and 5 bases, with 8 bases remaining between them. Germline CDR1 SEHNR, CDR2 FQNEAQ (reference sequence). The DNA for the CDR3 is TGTGCCAGCAGCTTAGCGGGTAGTCAAAACATTCAGTACTTC. It is translated as CASSLAGSQNIQYF.

The rearrangement links TRBV5-1 to TRBJ1-2; 8 nucleotides align to TRBD1. CDR1 is SGHRS, CDR2 YFSETQ, per germline. Trimming cost V 3 bases and J 4 bases; bases outside gene matches: 8. This CDR3 spans 15 amino acids. The CDR3 region has the DNA TGCGCCAGCAGCTCGAGCGGGACAGGAATCTATGGCTACACCTTC. It specifies CASSSSGTGIYGYTF.

This clonotype has a single count. The chain uses TRBV6-5 and TRBJ1-1; D ambiguous. The germline V and J ends were trimmed by 0 bases and 5 bases, with 7 bases remaining between them. This CDR3 is built from 13 residues. The germline V gene encodes CDR1 MNHEY and CDR2 SVGAGI. DNA of the CDR3: TGTGCCAGCAGTTACTCGTACAAAACTGAAGCTTTCTTT. Translating it yields CASSYSYKTEAFF.

This chain links TRBV12-3 or TRBV12-4 with TRBJ2-1; TRBD1 agrees at 9 bases. CDR3 length: 15 residues. The V gene end was trimmed by 2 bases and the J gene end by 9 bases; junction bases not matched to a gene: 8. CDR3 sequence reads: CASSLTGGGWGEQFF. The CDR3 DNA follows: TGTGCCAGCAGTTTAACAGGGGGCGGATGGGGTGAGCAGTTCTTC.

This clonotype was found a few times. This chain links TRBV7-6 with TRBJ2-2; TRBD1 might be the D (5 bases). This CDR3 contains 16 residues. Germline V gives CDR1 SGHVS, CDR2 FNYEAQ. The V gene lost 1 base and the J gene lost 3 bases, with 12 bases spanning the gap. The CDR3 spells CASSLDGQGYTGELFF. In nucleotides, the CDR3 is TGTGCCAGCAGCTTAGATGGGCAGGGTTACACCGGGGAGCTGTTTTTT.